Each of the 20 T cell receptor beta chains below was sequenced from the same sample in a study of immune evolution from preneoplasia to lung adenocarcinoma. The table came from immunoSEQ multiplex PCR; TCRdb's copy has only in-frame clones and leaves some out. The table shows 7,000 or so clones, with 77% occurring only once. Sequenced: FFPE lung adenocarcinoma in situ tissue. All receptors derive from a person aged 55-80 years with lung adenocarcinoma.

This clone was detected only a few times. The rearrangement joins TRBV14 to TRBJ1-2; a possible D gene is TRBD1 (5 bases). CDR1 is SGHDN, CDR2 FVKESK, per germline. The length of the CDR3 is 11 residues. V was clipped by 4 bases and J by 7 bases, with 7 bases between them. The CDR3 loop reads CASSPGTGYTF. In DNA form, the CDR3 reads TGTGCCAGCAGCCCAGGGACTGGCTACACCTTC.

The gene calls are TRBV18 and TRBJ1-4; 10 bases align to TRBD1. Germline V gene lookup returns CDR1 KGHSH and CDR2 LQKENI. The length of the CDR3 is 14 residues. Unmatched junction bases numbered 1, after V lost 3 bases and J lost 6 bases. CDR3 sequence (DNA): TGTGCCAGCTCACCCGGGACAGGGGATGAAAAACTGTTTTTT. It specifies CASSPGTGDEKLFF.

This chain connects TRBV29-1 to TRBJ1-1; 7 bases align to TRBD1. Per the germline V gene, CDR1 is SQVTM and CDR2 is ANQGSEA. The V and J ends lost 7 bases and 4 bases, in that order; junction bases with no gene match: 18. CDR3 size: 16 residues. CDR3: CSAKGAGGFSTTEAFF. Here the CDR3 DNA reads TGCAGCGCTAAGGGGGCAGGGGGGTTTAGCACCACTGAAGCTTTCTTT.

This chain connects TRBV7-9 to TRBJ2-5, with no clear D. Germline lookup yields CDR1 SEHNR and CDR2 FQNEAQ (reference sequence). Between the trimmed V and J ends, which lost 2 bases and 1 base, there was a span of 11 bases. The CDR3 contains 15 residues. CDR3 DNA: TGTGCCAGCAGCTTACGGCGTGGGTCCCAAGAGACCCAGTACTTC. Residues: CASSLRRGSQETQYF.

The CDR3 nucleotides are TGTGCCAGCAGCTCCCTCCATAATTCACCCCTCCACTTT. Translation gives CASSSLHNSPLHF. The chain joins TRBV11-2 to TRBJ1-6; D remains ambiguous. The V gene lost 4 bases and the J gene lost 5 bases, with 6 bases spanning the gap. Germline CDR1 is SGHAT and CDR2 is FQNNGV. The CDR3 is 13 amino acids. Complete variable domain (other parts from reference TRBV11-2 and TRBJ1-6): EAGVAQSPRYKIIEKRQSVAFWCNPISGHATLYWYQQILGQGPKLLIQFQNNGVVDDSQLPKDRFSAERLKGVDSTLKIQPAKLEDSAVYLCASSSLHNSPLHFGNGTRLTVT.

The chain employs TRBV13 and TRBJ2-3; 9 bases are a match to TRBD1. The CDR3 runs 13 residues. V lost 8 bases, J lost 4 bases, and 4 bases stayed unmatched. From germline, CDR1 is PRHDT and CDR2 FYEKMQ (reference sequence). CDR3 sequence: CASQGQGPDTQYF. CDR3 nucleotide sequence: TGTGCCAGCCAAGGACAGGGGCCAGATACGCAGTATTTT.

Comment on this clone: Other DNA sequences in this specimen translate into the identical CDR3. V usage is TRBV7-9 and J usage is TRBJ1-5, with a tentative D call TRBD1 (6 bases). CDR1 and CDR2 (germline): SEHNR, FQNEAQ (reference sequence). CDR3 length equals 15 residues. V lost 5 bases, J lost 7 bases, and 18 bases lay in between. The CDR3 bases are TGTGCCAGCAGCCCAGGACAGATGGACAACCAGCCCCAGCATTTT. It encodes CASSPGQMDNQPQHF.

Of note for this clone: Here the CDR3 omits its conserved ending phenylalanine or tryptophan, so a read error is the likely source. CDR3 loop: CSVAGDSPTGYTL. The CDR3 nucleotides read TGCAGCGTTGCTGGGGACAGTCCAACAGGCTACACCCTC. The rearrangement uses TRBV29-1 and TRBJ1-2; TRBD1 matches at 7 bases. V dropped 4 bases and J dropped 8; count of bases not matched to a gene: 10. Per the germline V gene, CDR1 is SQVTM and CDR2 is ANQGSEA. There are 13 residues in the CDR3.

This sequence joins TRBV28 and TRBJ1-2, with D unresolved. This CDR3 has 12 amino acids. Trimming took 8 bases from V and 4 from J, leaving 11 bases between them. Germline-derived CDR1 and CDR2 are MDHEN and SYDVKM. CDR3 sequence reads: CASHVGSYGYTF. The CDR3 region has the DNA TGTGCCAGCCACGTGGGGAGCTATGGCTACACCTTC.

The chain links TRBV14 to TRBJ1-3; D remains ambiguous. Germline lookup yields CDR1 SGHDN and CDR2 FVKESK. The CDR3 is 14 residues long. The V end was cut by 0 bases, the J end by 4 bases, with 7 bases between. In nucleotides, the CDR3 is TGTGCCAGCAGCCAAGATACACTCGGAAACACCATATATTTT. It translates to CASSQDTLGNTIYF.

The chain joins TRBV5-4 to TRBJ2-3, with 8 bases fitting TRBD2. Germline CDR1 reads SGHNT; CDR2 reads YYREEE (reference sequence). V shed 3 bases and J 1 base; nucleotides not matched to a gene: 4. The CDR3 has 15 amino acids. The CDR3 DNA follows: TGTGCCAGCAGCTGGAGCGGGGGCCGCACAGATACGCAGTATTTT. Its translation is CASSWSGGRTDTQYF.

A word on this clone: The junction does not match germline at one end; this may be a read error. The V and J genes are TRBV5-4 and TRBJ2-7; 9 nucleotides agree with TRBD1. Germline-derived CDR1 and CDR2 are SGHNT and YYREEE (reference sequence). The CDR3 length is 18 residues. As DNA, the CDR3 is TGCGCCAGCAGCCAAGGGGCCCTAACAGGGGGCCATACCTACGAGCAGTACTTC. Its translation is CASSQGALTGGHTYEQYF.

The CDR3 here is CASSLTWTDTEAFF. CDR3 coding DNA: TGTGCCAGCAGTTTAACCTGGACGGACACTGAAGCTTTCTTT. This chain links TRBV27 with TRBJ1-1; no reliable D call. The CDR3 contains 14 residues. CDR1 MNHEY and CDR2 SMNVEV come from the germline V gene (reference sequence). Trimming stripped 2 bases from V and 3 bases from J, with 10 bases between.

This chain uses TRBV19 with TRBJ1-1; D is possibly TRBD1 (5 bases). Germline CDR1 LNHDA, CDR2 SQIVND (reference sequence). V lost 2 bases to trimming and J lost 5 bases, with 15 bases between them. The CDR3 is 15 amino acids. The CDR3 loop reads CASSITRGRETEAFF. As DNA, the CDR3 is TGTGCCAGTAGTATAACCCGGGGCAGGGAGACTGAAGCTTTCTTT.

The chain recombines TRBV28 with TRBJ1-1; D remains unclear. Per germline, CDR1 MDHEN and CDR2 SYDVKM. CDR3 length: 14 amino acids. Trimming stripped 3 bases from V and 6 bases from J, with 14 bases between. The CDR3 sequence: CASSFLVVSSEAFF. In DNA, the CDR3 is TGTGCCAGCAGTTTTTTAGTGGTTAGCTCTGAAGCTTTCTTT.

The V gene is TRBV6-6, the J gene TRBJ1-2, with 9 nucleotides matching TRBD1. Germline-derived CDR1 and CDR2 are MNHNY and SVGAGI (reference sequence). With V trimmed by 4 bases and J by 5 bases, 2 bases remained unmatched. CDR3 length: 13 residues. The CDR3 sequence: CASSSDRGYGYTF. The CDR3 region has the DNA TGTGCCAGCAGTTCCGACAGGGGGTATGGCTACACCTTC.

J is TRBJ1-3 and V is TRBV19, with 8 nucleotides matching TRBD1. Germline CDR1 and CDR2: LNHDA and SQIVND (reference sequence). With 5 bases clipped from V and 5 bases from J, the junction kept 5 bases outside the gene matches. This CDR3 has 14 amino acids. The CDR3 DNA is TGTGCCAGTAGTGCCGACAGGGGTAGAAACACCATATATTTT. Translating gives CASSADRGRNTIYF.

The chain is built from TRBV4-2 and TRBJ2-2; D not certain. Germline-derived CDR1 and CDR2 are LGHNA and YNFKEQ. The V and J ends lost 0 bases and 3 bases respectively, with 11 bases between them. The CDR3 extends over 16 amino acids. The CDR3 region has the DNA TGTGCCAGCAGCCAAGAAAGGCAGTTAGACACCGGGGAGCTGTTTTTT. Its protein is CASSQERQLDTGELFF.

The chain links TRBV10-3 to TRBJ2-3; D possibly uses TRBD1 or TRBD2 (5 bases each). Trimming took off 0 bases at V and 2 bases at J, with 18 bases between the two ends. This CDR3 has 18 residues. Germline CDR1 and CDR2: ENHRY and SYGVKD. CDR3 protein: CAISESSEGTRPTDTQYF. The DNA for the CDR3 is TGTGCCATCAGTGAGTCTAGTGAGGGGACCCGGCCCACAGATACGCAGTATTTT.

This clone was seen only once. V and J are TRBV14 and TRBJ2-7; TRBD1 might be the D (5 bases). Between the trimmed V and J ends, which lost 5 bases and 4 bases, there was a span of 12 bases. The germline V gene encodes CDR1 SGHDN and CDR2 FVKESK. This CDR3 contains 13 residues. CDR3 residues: CASSWSRTYEQYF. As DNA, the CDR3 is TGTGCCAGCAGCTGGTCCAGGACATACGAGCAGTACTTC.